The TCR beta chain under discussion was sequenced for a study of T cells expressing NK-cell markers. Study results and limitations: Roughly six donors showed dominant NKG2C+ clonotypes comprising roughly 1.0-7.5% of their CD8+ T cells. The CD3+CD56-NKG2C+ fraction of a handful of donors was also led by these clonotypes.

The CDR3 extends over 15 amino acids. Germline loops: CDR1 SGHNT, CDR2 YYREEE (reference sequence). In regard to this clonotype: Its antigen is not identified.

From its re-call of the 5' RACE reads, TCRdb lists each CDR3 protein once, without DNA. The listing records about 380,000 distinct CDR3 sequences. The chain joins TRBV5-4 to TRBJ2-5; the D call from TCRdb, TRBD2, cannot be confirmed without DNA. The TCR sequence derives from a man aged 18 to 70 in good health. Sequencing was done on a sample of blood T cells: a sorted CD56 or NKG2C T cell subset, CD4+ or CD8+ T cells, or bulk PBMC T cells (not recorded which). CDR3 region: CASSLGPRGGETQYF. Supplemented by reference TRBV5-4 and TRBJ2-5, the full variable domain reads ETGVTQSPTHLIKTRGQQVTLRCSSQSGHNTVSWYQQALGQGPQFIFQYYREEENGRGNFPPRFSGLQFPNYSSELNVNALELDDSALYLCASSLGPRGGETQYFGPGTRLLVL.